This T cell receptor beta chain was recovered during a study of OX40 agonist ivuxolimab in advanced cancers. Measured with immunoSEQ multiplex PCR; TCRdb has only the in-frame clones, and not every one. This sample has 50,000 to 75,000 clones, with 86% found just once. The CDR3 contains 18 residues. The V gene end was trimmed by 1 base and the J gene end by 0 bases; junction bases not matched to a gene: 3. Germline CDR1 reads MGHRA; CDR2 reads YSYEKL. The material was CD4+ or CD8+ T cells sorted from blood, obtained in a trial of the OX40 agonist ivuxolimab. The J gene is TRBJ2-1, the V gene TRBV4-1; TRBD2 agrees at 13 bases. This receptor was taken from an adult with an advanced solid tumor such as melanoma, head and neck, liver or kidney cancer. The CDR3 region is CASSQGTSGSHSYNEQFF. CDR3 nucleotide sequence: TGCGCCAGCAGCCAAGGGACTAGCGGGAGTCACTCCTACAATGAGCAGTTCTTC.